Listed below are T cell receptor beta chains from one sample, sequenced in a study of cytomegalovirus exposure and HLA in healthy donors. Sequencing used immunoSEQ multiplex PCR; TCRdb keeps in-frame clones, though not all of them. There are around 65,000 clones in the sample; 62% occur only once, and roughly 3.1% lies in the top ten. Sequencing was carried out using PBMCs. The receptors come from a man aged 30 to 45 in good health and CMV-seronegative. Both conserved end residues are part of each CDR3. A D gene is named only where the DNA matches it firmly. Some rows mark clone size as missing; the rest say once, few, many or name a class of expanded clone.

CDR3aa: CASTRGGTQETQYF
CDR3nt: TGTGCCAGCACTCGGGGAGGCACCCAAGAGACCCAGTACTTC
j_gene: TRBJ2-5
abundance: few
d_gene: -
v_gene: TRBV13

CDR3aa: CASSQDFSGQAAELIYEQYF
CDR3nt: TGCGCCAGCAGCCAAGATTTCTCTGGACAGGCCGCAGAACTTATCTACGAGCAGTACTTC
j_gene: TRBJ2-7
abundance: -
d_gene: TRBD1
v_gene: TRBV4-1

CDR3aa: CASRRPSGGYTF
CDR3nt: TGTGCCAGCCGCCGACCTTCGGGTGGCTACACCTTC
j_gene: TRBJ1-2
abundance: few
d_gene: -
v_gene: TRBV27

CDR3aa: CASSLSNEQFF
CDR3nt: TGTGCCAGCAGCCTTAGTAATGAGCAGTTCTTC
j_gene: TRBJ2-1
abundance: few
d_gene: -
v_gene: TRBV5-4

CDR3aa: CASSEAGRMNTEAFF
CDR3nt: TGTGCCAGCAGTGAGGCAGGAAGGATGAACACTGAAGCTTTCTTT
j_gene: TRBJ1-1
abundance: -
d_gene: -
v_gene: TRBV6-4

CDR3aa: CASITQGQGNTEAFF
CDR3nt: TGTGCCAGTATTACCCAGGGGCAGGGGAACACTGAAGCTTTCTTT
j_gene: TRBJ1-1
abundance: few
d_gene: -
v_gene: TRBV19

CDR3aa: CASSRPGQGAQETQYF
CDR3nt: TGTGCCAGCAGCCGACCTGGACAGGGGGCTCAAGAGACCCAGTACTTC
j_gene: TRBJ2-5
abundance: few
d_gene: TRBD1
v_gene: TRBV11-2

CDR3aa: CARGLGNTEAFF
CDR3nt: TGTGCCCGGGGGTTAGGGAACACTGAAGCTTTCTTT
j_gene: TRBJ1-1
abundance: -
d_gene: -
v_gene: TRBV30

CDR3aa: CASSYSHQNYNEQFF
CDR3nt: TGTGCCAGCAGTTACTCTCACCAGAACTACAATGAGCAGTTCTTC
j_gene: TRBJ2-1
abundance: few
d_gene: -
v_gene: TRBV6-5

CDR3aa: CASSASTGINEKLFF
CDR3nt: TGTGCCAGCAGCGCATCGACAGGGATTAATGAAAAACTGTTTTTT
j_gene: TRBJ1-4
abundance: few
d_gene: TRBD1
v_gene: TRBV9

CDR3aa: CASSLAGQKTYEQYF
CDR3nt: TGTGCCAGCAGCTTAGCGGGACAAAAAACCTACGAGCAGTACTTC
j_gene: TRBJ2-7
abundance: -
d_gene: -
v_gene: TRBV7-2

CDR3aa: CATSSGREENIQYF
CDR3nt: TGTGCCACCAGCAGTGGCAGGGAGGAAAACATTCAGTACTTC
j_gene: TRBJ2-4
abundance: -
d_gene: -
v_gene: TRBV15

CDR3aa: CASSPRGRGETQYF
CDR3nt: TGTGCCAGTAGTCCCAGGGGGCGTGGAGAGACCCAGTACTTC
j_gene: TRBJ2-5
abundance: few
d_gene: TRBD1
v_gene: TRBV19

CDR3aa: CAWSTSGGAGGYTF
CDR3nt: TGTGCCTGGAGTACCTCAGGGGGAGCAGGTGGCTACACCTTC
j_gene: TRBJ1-2
abundance: -
d_gene: TRBD1
v_gene: TRBV30

CDR3aa: CASSFSPAGNTIYF
CDR3nt: TGTGCCAGCAGTTTCAGTCCCGCTGGAAACACCATATATTTT
j_gene: TRBJ1-3
abundance: -
d_gene: -
v_gene: TRBV27

CDR3aa: CASQGLGNTGELFF
CDR3nt: TGTGCCAGCCAGGGACTTGGGAACACCGGGGAGCTGTTTTTT
j_gene: TRBJ2-2
abundance: -
d_gene: -
v_gene: TRBV18

CDR3aa: CASTRTGAVNSPLHF
CDR3nt: TGTGCCAGCACTAGGACAGGGGCGGTTAATTCACCCCTCCACTTT
j_gene: TRBJ1-6
abundance: -
d_gene: TRBD1
v_gene: TRBV6-6

CDR3aa: CASILAPGPYEQYF
CDR3nt: TGTGCCAGCATCCTCGCCCCGGGTCCCTACGAGCAGTACTTC
j_gene: TRBJ2-7
abundance: -
d_gene: -
v_gene: TRBV6-1

CDR3aa: CASSRDTGELFF
CDR3nt: TGTGCCAGCAGTCGGGACACCGGGGAGCTGTTTTTT
j_gene: TRBJ2-2
abundance: -
d_gene: -
v_gene: TRBV6-5

CDR3aa: CASSQDQTGELFF
CDR3nt: TGCGCCAGCAGCCAAGATCAAACCGGGGAGCTGTTTTTT
j_gene: TRBJ2-2
abundance: -
d_gene: -
v_gene: TRBV4-1

CDR3aa: CASSVDLSHQPQHF
CDR3nt: TGTGCCAGCAGCGTTGACTTGTCCCATCAGCCCCAGCATTTT
j_gene: TRBJ1-5
abundance: -
d_gene: -
v_gene: TRBV9

CDR3aa: CASSDGDPNQPQHF
CDR3nt: TGTGCCAGCAGTGACGGGGATCCCAATCAGCCCCAGCATTTT
j_gene: TRBJ1-5
abundance: -
d_gene: -
v_gene: TRBV6-5

CDR3aa: CASSLRGNSYEQYF
CDR3nt: TGTGCCAGCAGCTTGAGAGGGAACTCCTACGAGCAGTACTTC
j_gene: TRBJ2-7
abundance: few
d_gene: -
v_gene: TRBV5-4

CDR3aa: CASSLVTGQGGNTIYF
CDR3nt: TGTGCCAGCAGCTTAGTAACCGGCCAGGGTGGAAACACCATATATTTT
j_gene: TRBJ1-3
abundance: -
d_gene: -
v_gene: TRBV7-2

CDR3aa: CASSVGRVRELFF
CDR3nt: TGTGCCAGCAGCGTAGGGAGAGTACGGGAGCTGTTTTTT
j_gene: TRBJ2-2
abundance: few
d_gene: -
v_gene: TRBV7-6

CDR3aa: CASSSSRERGGTDTQYF
CDR3nt: TGTGCCAGCAGCTCCTCCAGGGAGCGGGGGGGCACAGATACGCAGTATTTT
j_gene: TRBJ2-3
abundance: -
d_gene: TRBD2
v_gene: TRBV7-9

CDR3aa: CASSLSGGLGETQYF
CDR3nt: TGTGCCAGCAGCTTATCGGGGGGGCTGGGGGAGACCCAGTACTTC
j_gene: TRBJ2-5
abundance: -
d_gene: TRBD2
v_gene: TRBV5-4

CDR3aa: CASSPLSQETQYF
CDR3nt: TGTGCCAGCAGCCCCCTCTCCCAAGAGACCCAGTACTTC
j_gene: TRBJ2-5
abundance: -
d_gene: -
v_gene: TRBV7-9

CDR3aa: CASSPHTSGGDADTQYF
CDR3nt: TGCGCCAGCAGCCCGCATACTAGCGGGGGGGATGCAGATACGCAGTATTTT
j_gene: TRBJ2-3
abundance: -
d_gene: TRBD2
v_gene: TRBV4-1